This T cell receptor beta chain appears in the sequencing data of a study of monozygotic twins with cystic fibrosis. The V end was cut by 1 base, the J end by 7 bases, with 8 bases between. Per germline, CDR1 MNHNS and CDR2 SASEGT. This CDR3 has 13 residues. The table came from immunoSEQ multiplex PCR; TCRdb's copy has only in-frame clones and leaves some out. Here the sample spans 15,000 to 20,000 clones, 96% being singletons. The sample comprised blood. This chain connects TRBV6-1 to TRBJ1-5; D is uncertain. The sequence derives from a girl aged 2-10 years with cystic fibrosis. This chain's CDR3 is CASSEGEGQPQHF. In DNA form, the CDR3 reads TGTGCCAGCAGTGAAGGTGAGGGACAGCCCCAGCATTTT.